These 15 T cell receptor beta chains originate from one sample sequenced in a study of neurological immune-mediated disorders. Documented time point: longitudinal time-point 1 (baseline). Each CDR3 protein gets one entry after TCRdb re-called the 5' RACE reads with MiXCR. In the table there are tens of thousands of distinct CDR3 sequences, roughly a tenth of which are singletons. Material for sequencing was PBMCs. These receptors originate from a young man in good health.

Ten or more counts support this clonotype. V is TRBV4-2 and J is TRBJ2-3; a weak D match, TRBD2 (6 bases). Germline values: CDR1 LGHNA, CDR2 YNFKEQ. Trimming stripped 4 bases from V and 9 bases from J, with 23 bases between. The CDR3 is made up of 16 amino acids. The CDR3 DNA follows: TGTGCCAGCAGCCCGATCGAGTATCGGAGGGAGCGGACGCAGTATTTT. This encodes CASSPIEYRRERTQYF.

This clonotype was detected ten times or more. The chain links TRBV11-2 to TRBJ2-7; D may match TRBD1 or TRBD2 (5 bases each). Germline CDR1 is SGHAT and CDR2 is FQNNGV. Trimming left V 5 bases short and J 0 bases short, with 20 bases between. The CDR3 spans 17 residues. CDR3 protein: CASSPMLSWGSSYEQYF. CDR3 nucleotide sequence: TGTGCCAGCAGCCCGATGCTCTCTTGGGGGAGCTCCTACGAGCAGTACTTC.

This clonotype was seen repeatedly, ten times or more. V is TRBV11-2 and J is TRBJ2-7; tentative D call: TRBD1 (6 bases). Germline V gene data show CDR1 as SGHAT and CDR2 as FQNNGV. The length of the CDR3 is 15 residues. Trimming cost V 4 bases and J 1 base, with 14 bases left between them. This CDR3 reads CASSWTGQPSYEQYF. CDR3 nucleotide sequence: TGTGCCAGCAGCTGGACCGGACAGCCTTCCTACGAGCAGTACTTC.

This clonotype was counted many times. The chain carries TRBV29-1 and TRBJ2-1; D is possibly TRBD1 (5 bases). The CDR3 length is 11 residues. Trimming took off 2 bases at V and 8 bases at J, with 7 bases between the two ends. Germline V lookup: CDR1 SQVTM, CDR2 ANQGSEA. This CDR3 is CSVERGYEQFF. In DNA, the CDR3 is TGCAGCGTTGAAAGGGGCTATGAGCAGTTCTTC.

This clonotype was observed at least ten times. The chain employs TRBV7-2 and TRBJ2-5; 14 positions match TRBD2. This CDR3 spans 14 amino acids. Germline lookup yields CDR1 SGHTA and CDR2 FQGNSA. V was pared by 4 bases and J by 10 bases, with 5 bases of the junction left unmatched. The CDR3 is CASSSGLAGADQYF. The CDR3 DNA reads TGTGCCAGCAGCTCGGGACTAGCGGGAGCAGACCAGTACTTC.

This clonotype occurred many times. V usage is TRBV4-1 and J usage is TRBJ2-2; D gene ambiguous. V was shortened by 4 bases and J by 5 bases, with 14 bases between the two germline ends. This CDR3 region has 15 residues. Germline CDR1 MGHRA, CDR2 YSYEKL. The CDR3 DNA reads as TGCGCCAGCAGCCCTCCAGGAGTATATACCGGGGAGCTGTTTTTT. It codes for CASSPPGVYTGELFF.

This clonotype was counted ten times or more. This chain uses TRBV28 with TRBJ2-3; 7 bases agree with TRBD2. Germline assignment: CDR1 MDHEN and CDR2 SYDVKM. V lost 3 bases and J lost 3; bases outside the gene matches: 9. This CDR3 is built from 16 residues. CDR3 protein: CASSLAASGDTDTQYF. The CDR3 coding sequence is TGTGCCAGCAGTTTGGCGGCTAGCGGAGATACAGATACGCAGTATTTT.

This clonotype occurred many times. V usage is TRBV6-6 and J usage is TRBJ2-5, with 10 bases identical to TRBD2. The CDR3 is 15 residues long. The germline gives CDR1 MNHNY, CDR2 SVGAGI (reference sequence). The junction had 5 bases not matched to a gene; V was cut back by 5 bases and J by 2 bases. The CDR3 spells CASSHLAGAQETQYF. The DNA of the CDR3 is TGTGCCAGCAGTCACCTAGCGGGAGCGCAAGAGACCCAGTACTTC.

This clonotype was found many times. The CDR3 region has the DNA TGTGCCAGCATCCGGACTAGCGGGAGCGGTGATACGCAGTATTTT. Its protein is CASIRTSGSGDTQYF. The chain links TRBV7-9 to TRBJ2-3; TRBD2 matches 13 bases. This CDR3 has 15 residues. J lost 6 bases, V lost 7 bases, and 7 bases had no gene match. Per the germline V gene, CDR1 is SEHNR and CDR2 is FQNEAQ (reference sequence).

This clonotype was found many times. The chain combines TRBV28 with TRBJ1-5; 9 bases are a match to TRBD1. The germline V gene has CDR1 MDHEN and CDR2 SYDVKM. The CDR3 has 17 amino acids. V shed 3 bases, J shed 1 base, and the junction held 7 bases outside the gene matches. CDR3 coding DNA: TGTGCCAGCAGTTTGAGTGGGACAGGGCTGAGCAATCAGCCCCAGCATTTT. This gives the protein CASSLSGTGLSNQPQHF. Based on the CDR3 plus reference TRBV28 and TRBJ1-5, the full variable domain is DVKVTQSSRYLVKRTGEKVFLECVQDMDHENMFWYRQDPGLGLRLIYFSYDVKMKEKGDIPEGYSVSREKKERFSLILESASTNQTSMYLCASSLSGTGLSNQPQHFGDGTRLSIL.

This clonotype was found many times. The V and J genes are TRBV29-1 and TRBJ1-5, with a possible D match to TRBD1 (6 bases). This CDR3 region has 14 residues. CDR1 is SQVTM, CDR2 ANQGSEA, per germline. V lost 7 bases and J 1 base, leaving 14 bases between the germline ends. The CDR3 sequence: CSGGRGGSNQPQHF. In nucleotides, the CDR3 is TGCAGCGGGGGGCGAGGGGGAAGCAATCAGCCCCAGCATTTT.

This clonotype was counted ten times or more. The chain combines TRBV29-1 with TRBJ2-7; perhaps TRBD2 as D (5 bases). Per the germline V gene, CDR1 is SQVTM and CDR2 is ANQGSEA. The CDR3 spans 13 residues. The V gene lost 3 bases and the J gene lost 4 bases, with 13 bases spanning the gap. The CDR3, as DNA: TGCAGCGTTGAGGGCAACGGGGTTTACGAGCAGTACTTC. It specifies CSVEGNGVYEQYF.

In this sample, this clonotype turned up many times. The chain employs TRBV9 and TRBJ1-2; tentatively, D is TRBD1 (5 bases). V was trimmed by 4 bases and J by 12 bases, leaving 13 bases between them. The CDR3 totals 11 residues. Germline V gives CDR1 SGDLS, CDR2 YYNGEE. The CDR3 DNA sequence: TGTGCCAGCAGCCTCATCTGGGGGGACACCTTC. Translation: CASSLIWGDTF.

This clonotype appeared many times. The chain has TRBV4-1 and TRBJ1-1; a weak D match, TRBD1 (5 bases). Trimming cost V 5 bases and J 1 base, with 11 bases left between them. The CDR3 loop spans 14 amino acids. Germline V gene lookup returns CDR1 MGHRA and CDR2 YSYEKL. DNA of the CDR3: TGCGCCAGCAGCGGAAAGGACAAGAACACTGAAGCTTTCTTT. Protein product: CASSGKDKNTEAFF.

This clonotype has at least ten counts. This CDR3 is CASSQLNYGYTF. CDR3 in DNA: TGTGCCAGCAGCCAATTGAACTATGGCTACACCTTC. This sequence joins TRBV3-1 and TRBJ1-2; D not resolved. CDR3 length equals 12 residues. Deletions cut 2 bases from V and 2 bases from J, with 3 bases between. Germline assignment: CDR1 LGHDT and CDR2 YNNKEL (reference sequence).